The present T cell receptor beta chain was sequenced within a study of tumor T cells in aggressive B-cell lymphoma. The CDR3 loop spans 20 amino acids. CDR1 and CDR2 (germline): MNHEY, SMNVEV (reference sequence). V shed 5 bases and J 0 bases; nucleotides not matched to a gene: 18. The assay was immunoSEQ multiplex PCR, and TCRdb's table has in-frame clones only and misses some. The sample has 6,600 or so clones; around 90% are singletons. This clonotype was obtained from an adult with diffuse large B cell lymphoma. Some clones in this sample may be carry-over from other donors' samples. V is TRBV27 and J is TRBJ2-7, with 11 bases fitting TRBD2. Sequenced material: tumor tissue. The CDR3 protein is CASSPNRLAGLERSSYEQYF. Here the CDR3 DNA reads TGTGCCAGCAGTCCTAATAGACTAGCGGGGCTTGAGAGGAGCTCCTACGAGCAGTACTTC.